The T cell receptor (beta chain) described here comes from a study of T cell clusters in autoimmune cytopenias. Across the whole study: The median distinct TRB clonotype count was 2,000 to 2,500 per sample, from a median roughly 51,000 reads. Broader study findings: Active autoimmune hepatitis patients had around 2.9-fold fewer exclusive TRB clusters than healthy donors. Clustering suggested that physiological T cell clusters were missing in primary autoimmune cytopenia patients. TRB repertoire shifts in secondary cytopenia and chronic lymphocytic leukemia mostly reflected lymphoma, not autoimmunity.

TRB rearrangements were amplified by touch-down multiplex PCR with mixed TRB-A/B primers. From its re-call of the multiplex PCR reads, TCRdb lists each CDR3 protein once, without DNA. Its clone listing holds around 4,200 distinct CDR3 sequences. TRB amplification used approximately 250 ng of peripheral blood genomic DNA. Points on this clonotype: The antigen is not known.

Germline CDR1 and CDR2: LGHNA and YNFKEQ. The CDR3 is 14 residues long. Material for sequencing was peripheral blood. The source of this sequence is a human donor with an autoimmune cytopenia or autoimmune hepatitis (not recorded which). This sequence joins TRBV4-2 and TRBJ2-5. CDR3 residues: CASSPRTVQETQYF.